These T cell receptor beta chains were read from a single sample in a study of shared clonotypes between healthy human individuals. The protocol was immunoSEQ multiplex PCR, while the TCRdb copy is restricted to in-frame clones and leaves out a portion. The data hold around 2.3 million clones, with almost 96% observed a single time. Sequencing was carried out using naive CD4+ T cells sorted from blood. The receptor source for this set is a man younger than 35 in good health. CDR3s leave out the opening cysteine and the closing phenylalanine or tryptophan.

TRBJ2-7	TRBV30	AGGDAYEQY
TRBJ2-3	TRBV7-2	ASSRQGFGTDTQY
TRBJ2-2	TRBV2	ASRGTANTGELF
TRBJ1-2	TRBV2	ASSLGWNYGYT
TRBJ1-2	TRBV10-3	AISESNGGRVVLDYGYT
TRBJ2-1	TRBV7-2	ASSLVGNEQF
TRBJ2-6	TRBV6-5	ASSYSAGTGANVLT
TRBJ2-3	TRBV19	ASSMGTGSTDTQY
TRBJ1-2	TRBV30	AWSVTGRYGYT
TRBJ2-1	TRBV28	ASSLRGILSPPGEQF
TRBJ2-4	TRBV2	ASSEADLAKNIQY
TRBJ2-1	TRBV7-6	ASSSSITSASYNEQF
TRBJ1-2	TRBV10-3	AISPQGMDGYT
TRBJ2-1	TRBV11-2	ASSLGQGAWDEQF
TRBJ2-3	TRBV9	ASSLSTDTQY
TRBJ1-5	TRBV2	ASSARGFLNQPQH
TRBJ1-1	TRBV7-2	ASSLRQTEAF
TRBJ2-5	TRBV28	ASSPGTGAHQETQY
TRBJ2-7	TRBV5-6	APGQDGGGHIYEQY
TRBJ2-3	TRBV6-5	ASRGPDTQY
TRBJ2-2	TRBV6-6	ASSRDLAGYTGELF
TRBJ2-7	TRBV18	ASSDGRVYEQY
TRBJ1-2	TRBV29-1	SVGGLLNYGYT
TRBJ1-3	TRBV30	AWSVRTGGNTIY
TRBJ2-7	TRBV21-1	ASSKYAGSIRPPYEQY
TRBJ1-5	TRBV5-5	ASSLGPNQPQH
TRBJ1-3	TRBV10-3	AISGLTPGGGNTIY
TRBJ1-6	TRBV19	ASSGDSHNSPLH
TRBJ2-5	TRBV5-4	ASSLGTSGGQETQY
TRBJ2-1	TRBV5-8	ASSRDTLTSGNEQF
TRBJ2-5	TRBV7-9	ASSLALETQY
TRBJ2-7	TRBV2	ASSDGRGAPNEQY
TRBJ2-3	TRBV18	ASSPGGDTQY
TRBJ2-7	TRBV14	ASSHSLAGYPYEQY
TRBJ1-2	TRBV6-6	ASSYSTGDYGYT
TRBJ2-2	TRBV30	AWDRTGNTGELF
TRBJ1-5	TRBV4-1	ASSRWGQGISNQPQH
TRBJ1-5	TRBV7-8	ASSAELTGGNQPQH
TRBJ2-2	TRBV19	ASSIRGGENTGELF
TRBJ1-1	TRBV2	ASILNTEAF